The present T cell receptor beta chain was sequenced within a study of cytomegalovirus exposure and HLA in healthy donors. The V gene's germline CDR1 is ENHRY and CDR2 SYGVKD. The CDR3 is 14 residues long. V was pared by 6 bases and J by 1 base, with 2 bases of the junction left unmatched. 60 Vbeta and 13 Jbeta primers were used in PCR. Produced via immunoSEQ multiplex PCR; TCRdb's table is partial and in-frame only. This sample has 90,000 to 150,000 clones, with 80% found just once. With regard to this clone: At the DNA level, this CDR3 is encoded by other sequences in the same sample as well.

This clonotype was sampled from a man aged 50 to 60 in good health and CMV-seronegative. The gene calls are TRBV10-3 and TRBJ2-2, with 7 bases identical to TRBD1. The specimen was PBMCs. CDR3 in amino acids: CAISRDRNTGELFF. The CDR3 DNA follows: TGTGCCATCAGCCGGGACAGGAACACCGGGGAGCTGTTTTTT.